This TCR beta chain came from a study of CD8+CD57+ T cells in acquired aplastic anemia. Study results and caveats: Overlapping CD8+ CDR3 repertoires of patients and controls contained 25 to 35 shared sequences.

V was clipped by 3 bases and J by 0 bases; unmatched bases: 11. Germline V lookup: CDR1 SGDLS, CDR2 YYNGEE. The CDR3 extends over 18 amino acids. Both TCR beta VDJ combination and CDR3 sequence profiling were carried out. Genomic DNA was the template for this profiling. From the reads, TCRdb called clonotypes with MiXCR, one entry per CDR3 protein. There are 55,000 to 60,000 distinct CDR3 sequences in the sample; roughly three fifths occur only once, and under 20% lies in the top ten. Patients included in sequencing had previously demonstrated CD8+CD57+ cell expansion by flow cytometry. This clonotype was detected many times. Its antigen is not identified.

This clonotype originated in a human donor with aplastic anemia. The chain couples TRBV9 to TRBJ2-3; TRBD2 matches at 9 bases. The sample consisted of sorted CD4+, CD8+, or CD8+CD57+ T cells (not recorded which) from PBMCs. The DNA for the CDR3 is TGTGCCAGCAGCGCCTCAGGTAGCGGGGGCTCTAGCACAGATACGCAGTATTTT. Translated, it gives CASSASGSGGSSTDTQYF.